This T cell receptor (beta chain) was profiled in a study of patients and donors after allogeneic stem cell transplantation. TCRdb analysed the RT-PCR reads with MiXCR anew, one entry per CDR3 protein. The sample lists some 960,000 distinct CDR3 sequences, about 20% occurring once. At least ten counts were recorded for this clonotype. V lost 4 bases and J 3 bases, leaving 7 bases between the germline ends. The CDR3 is 12 amino acids. Germline V gene data show CDR1 as MNHEY and CDR2 as SVGEGT. The chain has TRBV6-2 or TRBV6-3 and TRBJ2-7; D gene uncertain. This sequence originates from a human donor who was either an allogeneic HSCT recipient or a stem cell or donor lymphocyte infusion donor (not recorded which). It is not recorded whose cells these are; they may come from a transplant donor. Sequencing input: blood, either unsorted or a sorted T cell fraction (not recorded which). Written as DNA, the CDR3 is TGTGCCAGCAGTTTGGCCGACTACGAGCAGTACTTC. It codes for CASSLADYEQYF.